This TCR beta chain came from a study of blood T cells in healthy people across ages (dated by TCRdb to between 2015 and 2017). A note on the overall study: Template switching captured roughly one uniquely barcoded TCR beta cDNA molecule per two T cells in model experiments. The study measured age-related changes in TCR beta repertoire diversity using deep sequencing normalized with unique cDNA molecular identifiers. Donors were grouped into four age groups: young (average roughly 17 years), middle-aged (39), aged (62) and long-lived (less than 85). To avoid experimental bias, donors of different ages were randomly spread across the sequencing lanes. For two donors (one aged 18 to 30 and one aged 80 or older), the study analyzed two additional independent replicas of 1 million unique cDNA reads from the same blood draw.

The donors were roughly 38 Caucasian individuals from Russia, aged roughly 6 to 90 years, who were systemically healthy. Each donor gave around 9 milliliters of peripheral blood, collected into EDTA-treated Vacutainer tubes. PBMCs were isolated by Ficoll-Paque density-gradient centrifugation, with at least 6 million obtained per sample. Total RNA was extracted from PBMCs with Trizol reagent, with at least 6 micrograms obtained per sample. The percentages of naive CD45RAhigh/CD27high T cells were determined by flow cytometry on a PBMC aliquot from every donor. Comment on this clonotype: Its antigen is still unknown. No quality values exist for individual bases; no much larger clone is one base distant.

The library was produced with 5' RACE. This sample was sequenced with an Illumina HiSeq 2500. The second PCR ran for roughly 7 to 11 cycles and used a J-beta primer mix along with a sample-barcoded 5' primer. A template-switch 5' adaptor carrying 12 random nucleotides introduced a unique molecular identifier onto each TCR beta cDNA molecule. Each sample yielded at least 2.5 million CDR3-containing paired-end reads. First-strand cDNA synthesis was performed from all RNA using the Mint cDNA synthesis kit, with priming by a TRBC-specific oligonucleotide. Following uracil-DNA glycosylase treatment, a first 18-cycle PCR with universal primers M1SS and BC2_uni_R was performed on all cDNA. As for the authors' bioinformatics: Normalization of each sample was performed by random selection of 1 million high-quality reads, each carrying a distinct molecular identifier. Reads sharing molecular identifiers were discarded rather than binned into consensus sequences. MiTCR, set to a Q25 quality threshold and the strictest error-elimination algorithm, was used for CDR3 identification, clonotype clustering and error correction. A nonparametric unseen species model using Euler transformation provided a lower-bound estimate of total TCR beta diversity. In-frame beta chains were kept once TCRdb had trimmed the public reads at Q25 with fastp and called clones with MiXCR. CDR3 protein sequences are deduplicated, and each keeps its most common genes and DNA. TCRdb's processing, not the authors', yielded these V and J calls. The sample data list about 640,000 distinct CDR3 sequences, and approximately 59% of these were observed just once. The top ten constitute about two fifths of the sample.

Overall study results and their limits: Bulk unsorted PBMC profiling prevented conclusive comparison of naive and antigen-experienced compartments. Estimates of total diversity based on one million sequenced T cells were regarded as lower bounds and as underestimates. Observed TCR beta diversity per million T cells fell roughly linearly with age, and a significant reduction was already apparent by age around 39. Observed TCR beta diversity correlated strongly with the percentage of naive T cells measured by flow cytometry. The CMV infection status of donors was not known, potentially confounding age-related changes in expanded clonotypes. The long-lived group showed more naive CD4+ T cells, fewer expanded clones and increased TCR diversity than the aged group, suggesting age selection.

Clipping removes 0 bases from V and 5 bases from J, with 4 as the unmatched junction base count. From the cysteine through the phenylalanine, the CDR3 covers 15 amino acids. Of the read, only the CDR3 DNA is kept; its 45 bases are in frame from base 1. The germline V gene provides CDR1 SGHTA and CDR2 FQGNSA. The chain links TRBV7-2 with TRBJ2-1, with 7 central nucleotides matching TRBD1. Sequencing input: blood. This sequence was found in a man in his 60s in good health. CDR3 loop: CASSLAGDSHNEQFF. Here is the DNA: TGTGCCAGCAGCTTAGCGGGGGACAGCCACAATGAGCAGTTCTTC.